This TCR beta chain came from a study of OX40 agonist ivuxolimab in advanced cancers. Background on the study: Partial responses occurred in Three dose-escalation patients, one with hepatocellular carcinoma and two with cutaneous melanoma. Study-level results: Clonal expansion was among the lowest in partial responders at 0.1-3.0 mg/kg, especially CD8+. CD4+ and CD8+ blood T cells expanded clonally by week 6 at 0.1 to 3.0 mg/kg. In general, CD8+ T cells held more expanded clones than CD4+ did, on average.

Here immunoSEQ multiplex PCR was the method, and the copy in TCRdb shows in-frame clones only, minus some. The table lists fewer than 120,000 clones, more than 70% of them singletons. This clone was recorded once. Its antigen is as yet unknown. This TCR derives from an adult with an advanced solid tumor such as melanoma, head and neck, liver or kidney cancer. Sequences were derived from CD4+ or CD8+ T cells sorted from blood, sampled in a trial of the OX40 agonist ivuxolimab.

The CDR3 reads CASKGVTQETQYF. CDR3 DNA sequence: TGCGCCAGCAAGGGGGTCACTCAAGAGACCCAGTACTTC. The chain recombines TRBV5-1 with TRBJ2-5; D perhaps matches TRBD1 (6 bases). The germline V and J ends were trimmed by 6 bases and 2 bases, with 11 bases remaining between them. The CDR3 consists of 13 residues. Germline V gene data show CDR1 as SGHRS and CDR2 as YFSETQ.